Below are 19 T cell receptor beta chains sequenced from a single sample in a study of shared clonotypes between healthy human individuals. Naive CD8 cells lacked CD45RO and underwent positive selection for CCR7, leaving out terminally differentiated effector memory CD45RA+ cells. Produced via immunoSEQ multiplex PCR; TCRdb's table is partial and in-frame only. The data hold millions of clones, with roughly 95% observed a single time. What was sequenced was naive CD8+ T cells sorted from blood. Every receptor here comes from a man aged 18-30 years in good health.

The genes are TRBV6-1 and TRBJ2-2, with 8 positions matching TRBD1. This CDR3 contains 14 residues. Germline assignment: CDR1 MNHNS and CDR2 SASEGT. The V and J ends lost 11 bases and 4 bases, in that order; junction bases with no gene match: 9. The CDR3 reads CAVLRQGSTGELFF. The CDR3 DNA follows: TGTGCCGTACTAAGACAGGGGTCCACCGGGGAGCTGTTTTTT.

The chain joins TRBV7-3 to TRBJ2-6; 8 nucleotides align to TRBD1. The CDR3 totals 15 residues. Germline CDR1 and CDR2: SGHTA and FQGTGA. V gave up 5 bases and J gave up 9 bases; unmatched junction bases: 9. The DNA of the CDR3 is TGTGCCAGCAGCCCCGGACAGGGCCTTTTCAACGTCCTGACTTTC. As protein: CASSPGQGLFNVLTF.

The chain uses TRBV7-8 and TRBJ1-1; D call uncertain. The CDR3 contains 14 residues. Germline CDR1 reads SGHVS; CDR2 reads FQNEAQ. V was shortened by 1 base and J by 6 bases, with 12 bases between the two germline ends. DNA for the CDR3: TGTGCCAGCAGCTTAGATGCGGATTTTTCTGAAGCTTTCTTT. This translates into CASSLDADFSEAFF. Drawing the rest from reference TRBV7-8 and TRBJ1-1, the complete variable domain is GAGVSQSPRYKVAKRGQDVALRCDPISGHVSLFWYQQALGQGPEFLTYFQNEAQLDKSGLPSDRFFAERPEGSVSTLKIQRTQQEDSAVYLCASSLDADFSEAFFGQGTRLTVV.

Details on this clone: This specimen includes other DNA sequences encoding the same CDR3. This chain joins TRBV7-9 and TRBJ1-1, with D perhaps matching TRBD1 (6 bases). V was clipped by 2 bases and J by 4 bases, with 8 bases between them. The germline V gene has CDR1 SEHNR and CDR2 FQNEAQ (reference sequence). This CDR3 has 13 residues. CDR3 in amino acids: CASSLTGTTEAFF. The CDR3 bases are TGTGCCAGCAGCTTAACAGGGACCACTGAAGCTTTCTTT.

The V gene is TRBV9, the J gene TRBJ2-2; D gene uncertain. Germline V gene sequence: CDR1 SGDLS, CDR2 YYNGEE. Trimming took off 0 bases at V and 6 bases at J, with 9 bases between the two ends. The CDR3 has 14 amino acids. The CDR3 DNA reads TGTGCCAGCAGCGTAGAAGTAGACCCCGGGGAGCTGTTTTTT. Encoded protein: CASSVEVDPGELFF.

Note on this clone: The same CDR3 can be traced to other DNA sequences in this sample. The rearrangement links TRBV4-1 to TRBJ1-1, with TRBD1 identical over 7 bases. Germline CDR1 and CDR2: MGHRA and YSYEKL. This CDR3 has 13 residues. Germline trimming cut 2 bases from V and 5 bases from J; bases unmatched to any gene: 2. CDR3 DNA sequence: TGCGCCAGCAGCCAAAACAGGGGTACTGAAGCTTTCTTT. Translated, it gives CASSQNRGTEAFF.

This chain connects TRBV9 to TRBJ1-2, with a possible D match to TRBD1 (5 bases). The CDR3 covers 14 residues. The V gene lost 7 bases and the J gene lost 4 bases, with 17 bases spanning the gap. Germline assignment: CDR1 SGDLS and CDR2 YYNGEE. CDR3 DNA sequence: TGTGCCAGCGGAGGGGATCAGGGAGGCTATGGCTACACCTTC. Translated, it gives CASGGDQGGYGYTF. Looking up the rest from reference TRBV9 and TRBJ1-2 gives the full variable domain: DSGVTQTPKHLITATGQRVTLRCSPRSGDLSVYWYQQSLDQGLQFLIQYYNGEERAKGNILERFSAQQFPDLHSELNLSSLELGDSALYFCASGGDQGGYGYTFGSGTRLTVV.

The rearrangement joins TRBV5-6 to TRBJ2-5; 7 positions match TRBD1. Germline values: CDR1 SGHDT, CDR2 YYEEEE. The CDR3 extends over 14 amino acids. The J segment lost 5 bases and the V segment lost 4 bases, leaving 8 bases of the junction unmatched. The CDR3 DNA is TGTGCCAGCAGCCCATTGACAGGGCAGGAGACCCAGTACTTC. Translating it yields CASSPLTGQETQYF.

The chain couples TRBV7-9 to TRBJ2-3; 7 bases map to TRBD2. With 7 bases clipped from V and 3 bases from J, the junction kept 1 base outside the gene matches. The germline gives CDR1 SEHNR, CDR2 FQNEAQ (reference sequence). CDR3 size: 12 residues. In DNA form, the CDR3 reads TGTGCCAGCACGGGGGGTACAGATACGCAGTATTTT. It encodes CASTGGTDTQYF.

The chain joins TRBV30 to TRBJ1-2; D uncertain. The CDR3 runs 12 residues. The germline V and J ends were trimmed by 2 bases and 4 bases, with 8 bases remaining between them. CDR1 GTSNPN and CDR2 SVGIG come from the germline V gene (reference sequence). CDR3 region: CAWSYQLYGYTF. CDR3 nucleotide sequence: TGTGCCTGGAGTTATCAGCTCTATGGCTACACCTTC.

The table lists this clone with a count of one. Here the CDR3 reads CASSEQGWGGGRETQYF. The CDR3 DNA reads TGTGCCAGCAGTGAACAGGGGTGGGGAGGGGGTAGAGAGACCCAGTACTTC. The rearrangement links TRBV6-1 to TRBJ2-5, with D perhaps TRBD2 (7 bases). Germline assignment: CDR1 MNHNS and CDR2 SASEGT. V lost 2 bases to trimming and J lost 4 bases, with 20 bases between them. CDR3 length: 17 residues.

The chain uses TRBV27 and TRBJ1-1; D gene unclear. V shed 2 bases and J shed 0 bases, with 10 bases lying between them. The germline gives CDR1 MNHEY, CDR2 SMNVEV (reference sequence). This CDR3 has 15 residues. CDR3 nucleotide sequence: TGTGCCAGCAGTTTAGTGGCATCCTTGAACACTGAAGCTTTCTTT. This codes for CASSLVASLNTEAFF.

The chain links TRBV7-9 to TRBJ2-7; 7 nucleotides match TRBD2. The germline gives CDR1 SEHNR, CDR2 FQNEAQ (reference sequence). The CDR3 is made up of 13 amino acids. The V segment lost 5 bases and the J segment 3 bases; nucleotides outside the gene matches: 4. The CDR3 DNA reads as TGTGCCAGCAGCCCCCCGGGGGGCTACGAGCAGTACTTC. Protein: CASSPPGGYEQYF.

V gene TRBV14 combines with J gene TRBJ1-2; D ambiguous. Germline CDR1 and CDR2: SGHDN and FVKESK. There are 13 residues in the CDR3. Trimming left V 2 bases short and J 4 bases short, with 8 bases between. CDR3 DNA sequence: TGTGCCAGCAGCCAATCACAAACCTATGGCTACACCTTC. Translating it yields CASSQSQTYGYTF.

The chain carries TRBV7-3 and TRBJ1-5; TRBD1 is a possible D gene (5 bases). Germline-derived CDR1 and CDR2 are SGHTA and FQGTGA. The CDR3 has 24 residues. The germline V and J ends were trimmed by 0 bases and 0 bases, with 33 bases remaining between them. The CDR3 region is CASSLTPPDALWGSTVCSNQPQHF. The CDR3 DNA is TGTGCCAGCAGCTTAACTCCCCCCGACGCCCTTTGGGGCTCGACCGTTTGTAGCAATCAGCCCCAGCATTTT.

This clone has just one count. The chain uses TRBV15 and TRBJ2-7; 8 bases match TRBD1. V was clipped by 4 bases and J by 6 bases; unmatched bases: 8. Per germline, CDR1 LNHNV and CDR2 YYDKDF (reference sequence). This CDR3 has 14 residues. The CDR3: CATSTRTGHFEQYF. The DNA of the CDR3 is TGTGCCACCAGCACCAGGACAGGGCACTTCGAGCAGTACTTC.

This CDR3 reads CASSLGESPYEQYF. CDR3 coding DNA: TGTGCCAGCAGCTTGGGGGAAAGTCCCTACGAGCAGTACTTC. V and J are TRBV5-4 and TRBJ2-7; D uncertain. Germline V gives CDR1 SGHNT, CDR2 YYREEE (reference sequence). CDR3 length equals 14 residues. The V and J ends lost 0 bases and 2 bases respectively, with 9 bases between them.

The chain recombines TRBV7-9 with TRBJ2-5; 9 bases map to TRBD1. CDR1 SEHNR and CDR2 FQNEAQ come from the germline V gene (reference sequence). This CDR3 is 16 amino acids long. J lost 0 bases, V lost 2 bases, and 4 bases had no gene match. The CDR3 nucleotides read TGTGCCAGCAGCTTAAGGACAGGGGACAACCAAGAGACCCAGTACTTC. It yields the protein CASSLRTGDNQETQYF.

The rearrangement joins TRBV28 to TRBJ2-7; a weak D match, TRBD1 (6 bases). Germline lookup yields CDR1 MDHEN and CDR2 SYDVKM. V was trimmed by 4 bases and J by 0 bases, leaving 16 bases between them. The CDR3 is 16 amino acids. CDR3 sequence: CASSWVPGQNSYEQYF. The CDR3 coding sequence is TGTGCCAGCAGTTGGGTCCCGGGACAAAACTCCTACGAGCAGTACTTC.